These T cell receptor beta chains were read from a single sample in a study of control samples from healthy donors and cancer patients. The data were produced by immunoSEQ multiplex PCR, yet TCRdb's version contains in-frame clones alone and is incomplete. The sample lists 45,000 to 60,000 clones, 94% seen once, with roughly 4% in the top ten. Material for sequencing was blood. These receptors were obtained from a man younger than 40 in good health. The CDR3 runs from the conserved cysteine through the conserved F or W. A row's size may be missing; if present it is once, few, many or a size class.

V: TRBV5-6; J: TRBJ2-7; length: 14; size: .; CDR3: CASSPGTGDYEQYF
V: TRBV30; J: TRBJ1-5; length: 18; size: .; CDR3: CAWSSSPPGGASNQPQHF
V: TRBV29-1; J: TRBJ2-2; length: 14; size: .; CDR3: CSVGKSRNTGELFF
V: TRBV19; J: TRBJ2-2; length: 15; size: .; CDR3: CASSPWTSDTGELFF
V: TRBV24-1; J: TRBJ2-3; length: 15; size: .; CDR3: CATSDAGARTDTQYF
V: TRBV5-1; J: TRBJ1-2; length: 15; size: .; CDR3: CASSLAPGYVDGYTF
V: TRBV27; J: TRBJ1-5; length: 15; size: .; CDR3: CASSLSPESNQPQHF
V: TRBV24-1; J: TRBJ1-1; length: 14; size: .; CDR3: CATSDHRDNTEAFF
V: TRBV4-2; J: TRBJ1-2; length: 17; size: .; CDR3: CASSPGGLRKGYYGYTF
V: TRBV24-1; J: TRBJ1-1; length: 13; size: .; CDR3: CATSDRSLTEAFF
V: TRBV24-1; J: TRBJ2-6; length: 15; size: .; CDR3: CATSRFRSGANVLTF
V: TRBV19; J: TRBJ1-3; length: 14; size: once; CDR3: CASTYRVTGNTIYF
V: TRBV10-3; J: TRBJ1-1; length: 14; size: .; CDR3: CAIRGDTMNTEAFF
V: TRBV10-3; J: TRBJ1-5; length: 17; size: once; CDR3: CAISESMGGASNQPQHF
V: TRBV6-5; J: TRBJ1-2; length: 15; size: .; CDR3: CASSHRGPWYYGYTF
V: TRBV7-9; J: TRBJ1-1; length: 16; size: once; CDR3: CASSPLDSDLSTEAFF
V: TRBV6-1; J: TRBJ1-2; length: 16; size: .; CDR3: CASSEGSAGDNYGYTF
V: TRBV28; J: TRBJ2-4; length: 13; size: .; CDR3: CASSPIAKNIQYF
V: TRBV6-4; J: TRBJ1-1; length: 15; size: .; CDR3: CASSPQGALSSEAFF
V: TRBV3-1/TRBV3-2; J: TRBJ2-7; length: 15; size: .; CDR3: CASSRSEMENGEQYF
V: TRBV2; J: TRBJ2-5; length: 12; size: .; CDR3: CASTVWQETQYF
V: TRBV2; J: TRBJ2-5; length: 14; size: .; CDR3: CASSELGSTETQYF
V: TRBV6-2/TRBV6-3; J: TRBJ1-5; length: 16; size: medium-sized; CDR3: CASSILEASQNQPQHF
V: TRBV30; J: TRBJ1-5; length: 16; size: .; CDR3: CAWSEVWSRGNQPQHF